Below, 32 T cell receptor beta chains from the same sample are listed, as sequenced in a study of identical twins. TCRdb ran MiXCR on the 5' RACE reads and lists one entry per CDR3 protein. The sample carries around 490,000 distinct CDR3 sequences, 13% to 15% recorded once. The sample was also reused in another study, on yellow fever vaccine responses in identical twins.

The sequenced material came from CD4+ T cells sorted from blood. These receptors all stem from a woman between 18 and 29 years old in good health.

The rearrangement links TRBV7-3 to TRBJ2-1; 10 bases match TRBD2. Germline V gene data show CDR1 as SGHTA and CDR2 as FQGTGA. V was clipped by 2 bases and J by 5 bases; unmatched bases: 6. The CDR3 is made up of 16 amino acids. The CDR3 DNA sequence: TGTGCCAGCAGCTTATACGGGACTAGCGTAGACAATGAGCAGTTCTTC. It yields the protein CASSLYGTSVDNEQFF.

In the case of this clonotype: A much larger clone sits a single nucleotide away, making a read error possible. This rearrangement joins TRBV3-1 to TRBJ2-7, with a tentative D call TRBD2 (6 bases). This CDR3 contains 13 residues. Germline assignment: CDR1 LGHDT and CDR2 YNNKEL (reference sequence). The CDR3 DNA is TGTGCCTGCAGCCAAGCCTCGGGGGACGAGCAGTACGTC. Translating it yields CACSQASGDEQYV.

This clonotype was detected only a few times. The chain combines TRBV2 with TRBJ2-2; D is unresolved. Germline CDR1 and CDR2: SNHLY and FYNNEI. CDR3 length: 14 residues. V shed 6 bases and J shed 4 bases, with 12 bases lying between them. The CDR3 nucleotides read TGTGCCAGCAGGCAGCAGGTTGGCACCGGGGAGCTGTTTTTT. Residues: CASRQQVGTGELFF.

This clonotype has a handful of counts. The rearrangement links TRBV12-3 or TRBV12-4 to TRBJ1-3; 7 bases are a match to TRBD1. The CDR3 totals 16 residues. Losses at the gene ends were 5 bases for V and 3 bases for J; bases not matched to a gene: 10. CDR3 nucleotide sequence: TGTGCCAGCAGTCGGGACAGCCCATCACATGGAAACACCATATATTTT. This codes for CASSRDSPSHGNTIYF.

This clonotype was observed a few times. This chain joins TRBV6-5 and TRBJ2-5, with TRBD2 matching 15 bases. Germline V gene lookup returns CDR1 MNHEY and CDR2 SVGAGI. CDR3 size: 17 residues. Trimming took 4 bases from V and 4 from J; bases not matched to a gene: 7. The CDR3 reads CASSSGTSGGPRETQYF. CDR3 coding DNA: TGTGCCAGCAGTTCCGGGACTAGCGGGGGGCCGAGAGAGACCCAGTACTTC.

The table lists this clonotype with a few counts. V and J are TRBV7-3 and TRBJ2-1; a weak D match, TRBD2 (6 bases). This CDR3 is 13 amino acids long. Per the germline V gene, CDR1 is SGHTA and CDR2 is FQGTGA. V was clipped by 3 bases and J by 5 bases, with 8 bases between them. CDR3 in DNA: TGTGCCAGCAGCTTGACTAGAGACAATGAGCAGTTCTTC. Its translation: CASSLTRDNEQFF.

The chain couples TRBV7-9 to TRBJ1-1; no definite D call. The CDR3 covers 13 residues. V was shortened by 4 bases and J by 5 bases, with 11 bases between the two germline ends. The germline CDR1 and CDR2 sequences are SEHNR and FQNEAQ (reference sequence). This chain's CDR3 is CASSSPLMTEAFF. The CDR3 DNA sequence: TGTGCCAGCAGCTCTCCCCTTATGACTGAAGCTTTCTTT.

V and J are TRBV11-2 and TRBJ2-6; D perhaps matches TRBD2 (6 bases). CDR1 is SGHAT and CDR2 is FQNNGV in the germline V gene. The V end lost 0 bases, the J end lost 0 bases, and 27 bases lay between the germline ends. The length of the CDR3 is 23 residues. Here the CDR3 reads CASSLDRWYSSGADSSGANVLTF. Here the CDR3 DNA reads TGTGCCAGCAGCTTAGACCGGTGGTACAGTAGCGGAGCCGACAGCTCTGGGGCCAACGTCCTGACTTTC. Full variable domain (remainder filled in from reference TRBV11-2 and TRBJ2-6): EAGVAQSPRYKIIEKRQSVAFWCNPISGHATLYWYQQILGQGPKLLIQFQNNGVVDDSQLPKDRFSAERLKGVDSTLKIQPAKLEDSAVYLCASSLDRWYSSGADSSGANVLTFGAGSRLTVL.

This rearrangement joins TRBV20-1 to TRBJ2-3, with 7 nucleotides matching TRBD1. V was clipped by 6 bases and J by 0 bases; unmatched bases: 9. Germline values: CDR1 DFQATT, CDR2 SNEGSKA (reference sequence). This CDR3 region has 15 residues. In DNA, the CDR3 is TGCAGTGCGACAGGGAAGACAGACAGCACAGATACGCAGTATTTT. Amino acids: CSATGKTDSTDTQYF.

V usage is TRBV20-1 and J usage is TRBJ2-1; 11 bases agree with TRBD1. CDR3 length: 14 residues. V gave up 2 bases and J gave up 6 bases; unmatched junction bases: 3. Germline V gives CDR1 DFQATT, CDR2 SNEGSKA (reference sequence). CDR3 sequence reads: CSARSGTGGNEQFF. CDR3 coding DNA: TGCAGTGCTAGATCCGGGACAGGGGGCAATGAGCAGTTCTTC.

The rearrangement joins TRBV25-1 to TRBJ1-2; maybe TRBD1 (5 bases). In germline, CDR1 is MGHDK, CDR2 SYGVNS. V gave up 4 bases and J gave up 8 bases, with 11 bases separating them. The CDR3 has 12 residues. CDR3: CASSVGVFGYTF. CDR3 nucleotides: TGTGCCAGCAGTGTAGGGGTATTCGGCTACACCTTC.

This clonotype was detected ten times or more. The chain links TRBV12-3 or TRBV12-4 to TRBJ2-1; 10 bases map to TRBD2. The CDR3 is made up of 15 amino acids. After removal of 7 bases from V and 8 bases from J, the junction contained 11 bases not matched to a gene. The DNA for the CDR3 is TGTGCCAGCACTCGTGGCCTAGCGGGAGTCTATGAGCAGTTCTTC. Encoded protein: CASTRGLAGVYEQFF.

This chain joins TRBV6-1 and TRBJ2-4, with 8 bases identical to TRBD1. J lost 0 bases, V lost 6 bases, and 7 bases had no gene match. The CDR3 runs to 16 residues. Germline assignment: CDR1 MNHNS and CDR2 SASEGT. In nucleotides, the CDR3 is TGTGCCAGCAGAACGGACAGGGCCGAAGCCAAAAACATTCAGTACTTC. It translates to CASRTDRAEAKNIQYF.

This clonotype was recorded once. V usage is TRBV18 and J usage is TRBJ1-1; 7 bases line up with TRBD1. V shed 3 bases, J shed 0 bases, and the junction held 10 bases outside the gene matches. Germline lookup yields CDR1 KGHSH and CDR2 LQKENI. The CDR3 sequence is 17 residues long. CDR3 sequence reads: CASSPLGQDPMNTEAFF. CDR3 nucleotide sequence: TGTGCCAGCTCACCCCTAGGACAGGACCCCATGAACACTGAAGCTTTCTTT.

In its sample, this clonotype was seen many times. The V call is TRBV10-3, the J call TRBJ2-1; TRBD2 might be the D (6 bases). The length of the CDR3 is 15 residues. The V end was cut by 8 bases, the J end by 2 bases, with 16 bases between. Germline CDR1 is ENHRY and CDR2 is SYGVKD. CDR3 sequence (DNA): TGTGCCATCGCCGGGACTTCCAATCCCTACAATGAGCAGTTCTTC. Translating it yields CAIAGTSNPYNEQFF.

In this sample, this clonotype turned up a few times. The chain combines TRBV5-1 with TRBJ2-3; 7 bases fit TRBD2. Germline trimming cut 0 bases from V and 0 bases from J; bases unmatched to any gene: 4. This CDR3 has 16 amino acids. Germline V gene data show CDR1 as SGHRS and CDR2 as YFSETQ. CDR3 in DNA: TGCGCCAGCAGCTTGGGAGCGGGACGGAGCACAGATACGCAGTATTTT. Its protein is CASSLGAGRSTDTQYF.

The chain couples TRBV2 to TRBJ1-2; D not certain. Per the germline V gene, CDR1 is SNHLY and CDR2 is FYNNEI. This CDR3 region has 14 residues. Trimming pared 2 bases from V and 2 bases from J, leaving 9 bases between. The DNA for the CDR3 is TGTGCCAGCAGTGAACGAGCTTCCAACTATGGCTACACCTTC. Translation gives CASSERASNYGYTF.

This clonotype was seen only a few times. The chain carries TRBV2 and TRBJ1-1; 7 nucleotides line up with TRBD1. This CDR3 region has 13 residues. The J segment lost 6 bases and the V segment lost 6 bases, leaving 7 bases of the junction unmatched. Germline lookup yields CDR1 SNHLY and CDR2 FYNNEI. This chain's CDR3 is CASRDDRVAEAFF. Here the CDR3 DNA reads TGTGCCAGCAGGGACGACAGGGTAGCTGAAGCTTTCTTT.

This clonotype was seen a few times. The rearrangement links TRBV29-1 to TRBJ2-1; 10 bases line up with TRBD2. The CDR3 has 16 amino acids. After removal of 6 bases from V and 7 bases from J, the junction contained 15 bases not matched to a gene. Germline V gene lookup returns CDR1 SQVTM and CDR2 ANQGSEA. Here the CDR3 DNA reads TGCAGCGTATCAGCGGGAGGGCTAATTGATTTAAATGAGCAGTTCTTC. It yields the protein CSVSAGGLIDLNEQFF.

This clonotype was picked up many times. The chain recombines TRBV12-3 or TRBV12-4 with TRBJ2-1; TRBD1 aligns across 7 bases. The CDR3 is 15 residues long. V shed 5 bases, J shed 3 bases, and the junction held 7 bases outside the gene matches. CDR3 amino acids: CASSLQGSGYNEQFF. As DNA, the CDR3 is TGTGCCAGCAGTCTACAGGGGTCGGGCTACAATGAGCAGTTCTTC.

V and J are TRBV28 and TRBJ2-5; D is possibly TRBD1 (5 bases). Trimming stripped 6 bases from V and 4 bases from J, with 18 bases between. In germline, CDR1 is MDHEN, CDR2 SYDVKM. There are 15 residues in the CDR3. CDR3 loop: CASSPPRAAGETQYF. In DNA form, the CDR3 reads TGTGCCAGCAGCCCCCCCAGGGCAGCCGGAGAGACCCAGTACTTC.

J is TRBJ2-5 and V is TRBV29-1; D is uncertain. The V end lost 4 bases, the J end lost 2 bases, and 8 bases lay between the germline ends. Germline V gene lookup returns CDR1 SQVTM and CDR2 ANQGSEA. The length of the CDR3 is 12 residues. Here the CDR3 DNA reads TGCAGCGTTGTTCGGCAGCAAGAGACCCAGTACTTC. Its protein is CSVVRQQETQYF.

There are a few counts of this clonotype. CDR3 loop: CSAGEKHEQYF. CDR3 nucleotides: TGCAGCGCGGGAGAAAAACACGAGCAGTACTTC. The chain carries TRBV20-1 and TRBJ2-7, with 7 bases identical to TRBD2. The CDR3 runs to 11 residues. Per germline, CDR1 DFQATT and CDR2 SNEGSKA (reference sequence).

In this sample, this clonotype turned up a few times. This rearrangement joins TRBV7-2 to TRBJ2-3; 10 bases align to TRBD2. V gave up 5 bases and J gave up 6 bases; unmatched junction bases: 5. Germline CDR1 reads SGHTA; CDR2 reads FQGNSA. The CDR3 runs 14 residues. The CDR3 DNA reads as TGTGCCAGCAGCAGCCAGGGACTAGCGGATACGCAGTATTTT. Translating gives CASSSQGLADTQYF.

The chain uses TRBV6-5 and TRBJ2-1, with TRBD1 as a possible D gene (6 bases). Germline CDR1 is MNHEY and CDR2 is SVGAGI. The CDR3 sequence is 15 residues long. V was pared by 0 bases and J by 4 bases, with 10 bases between. CDR3 in amino acids: CASSYSGTSYNEQFF. The CDR3, as DNA: TGTGCCAGCAGTTACTCCGGGACATCTTACAATGAGCAGTTCTTC.

This clonotype was seen a handful of times. This sequence joins TRBV6-5 and TRBJ1-6; maybe TRBD1 (5 bases). Per the germline V gene, CDR1 is MNHEY and CDR2 is SVGAGI. The germline V and J ends were trimmed by 3 bases and 6 bases, with 12 bases remaining between them. This CDR3 is built from 15 residues. The CDR3 DNA reads TGTGCCAGCAGTTATCGGCGGGGCTCTAATTCACCCCTCCACTTT. It encodes CASSYRRGSNSPLHF.

The chain couples TRBV19 to TRBJ1-2, with 9 bases fitting TRBD1. Germline loops: CDR1 LNHDA, CDR2 SQIVND (reference sequence). After removal of 0 bases from V and 6 bases from J, the junction contained 2 bases not matched to a gene. The CDR3 spans 14 residues. CDR3 DNA: TGTGCCAGTAGTATAGAGAGGACAGGGGATGGCTACACCTTC. Its protein is CASSIERTGDGYTF. Full variable domain (remainder filled in from reference TRBV19 and TRBJ1-2): DGGITQSPKYLFRKEGQNVTLSCEQNLNHDAMYWYRQDPGQGLRLIYYSQIVNDFQKGDIAEGYSVSREKKESFPLTVTSAQKNPTAFYLCASSIERTGDGYTFGSGTRLTVV.

The chain carries TRBV14 and TRBJ2-3; the D gene could be TRBD1 or TRBD2 (5 bases each). The CDR3 sequence is 13 residues long. The ends were cut back, 2 bases at V and 6 bases at J, with 9 bases in the middle. The germline CDR1 and CDR2 sequences are SGHDN and FVKESK. CDR3 sequence reads: CASSQWGKDTQYF. CDR3 nucleotides: TGTGCCAGCAGCCAATGGGGGAAGGATACGCAGTATTTT.

The chain carries TRBV20-1 and TRBJ2-3; D is unresolved. The V gene lost 6 bases and the J gene lost 12 bases, with 19 bases spanning the gap. This CDR3 is 12 amino acids long. Germline values: CDR1 DFQATT, CDR2 SNEGSKA (reference sequence). CDR3 DNA: TGCAGTGCGCCAGCCGCTTGGGAAGCACAGTATTTT. Translated, it gives CSAPAAWEAQYF.

The V gene is TRBV20-1, the J gene TRBJ2-2; 8 bases are shared with TRBD2. With 4 bases clipped from V and 5 bases from J, the junction kept 9 bases outside the gene matches. The germline CDR1 and CDR2 sequences are DFQATT and SNEGSKA (reference sequence). The CDR3 is 15 amino acids. The CDR3 here is CSATPAGEVTGELFF. DNA for the CDR3: TGCAGTGCTACCCCAGCGGGAGAGGTTACCGGGGAGCTGTTTTTT.

This clonotype was detected many times. The chain uses TRBV5-1 and TRBJ1-2; D uncertain. V dropped 0 bases and J dropped 6 bases, with 12 bases sitting between them. Germline V gene data show CDR1 as SGHRS and CDR2 as YFSETQ. This CDR3 spans 14 amino acids. The CDR3 here is CASSLATAPNGYTF. DNA of the CDR3: TGCGCCAGCAGCTTGGCCACAGCACCCAATGGCTACACCTTC.

This clonotype was seen a handful of times. The gene calls are TRBV19 and TRBJ2-1; D is possibly TRBD1 (6 bases). CDR1 and CDR2 from the germline V gene are LNHDA and SQIVND (reference sequence). CDR3 length: 16 amino acids. The V gene lost 6 bases and the J gene lost 6 bases, with 21 bases spanning the gap. The CDR3 region is CASRPRQAAEFNEQFF. The CDR3 DNA reads TGTGCCAGTAGGCCCAGACAGGCTGCTGAATTCAATGAGCAGTTCTTC. Full variable domain (rest looked up from reference TRBV19 and TRBJ2-1): DGGITQSPKYLFRKEGQNVTLSCEQNLNHDAMYWYRQDPGQGLRLIYYSQIVNDFQKGDIAEGYSVSREKKESFPLTVTSAQKNPTAFYLCASRPRQAAEFNEQFFGPGTRLTVL.